The 24 T cell receptor beta chains given below trace back to one sample, sequenced in a study of blood T cell repertoires in COVID-19. The assay was immunoSEQ multiplex PCR, and TCRdb's table has in-frame clones only and misses some. Seen here are 150,000 to 200,000 clones, around 81% observed once, and the top ten hold approximately 0.9%. Material for sequencing was peripheral blood. These receptor sequences come from a man in his 60s with COVID-19, enrolled during active disease.

The chain recombines TRBV29-1 with TRBJ1-6; D is uncertain. Germline loops: CDR1 SQVTM, CDR2 ANQGSEA. The V and J ends lost 6 bases and 9 bases respectively, with 15 bases between them. This CDR3 comprises 13 residues. CDR3 sequence reads: CSVGSSLGSPLHF. CDR3 coding DNA: TGCAGCGTCGGAAGCTCCCTAGGTTCACCCCTCCACTTT.

V and J are TRBV28 and TRBJ2-5; the match to TRBD2 covers 16 bases. V was clipped by 2 bases and J by 5 bases; unmatched bases: 5. CDR3 length: 17 amino acids. Germline V gene lookup returns CDR1 MDHEN and CDR2 SYDVKM. For the CDR3, the DNA is TGTGCCAGCAGTTTACCTGGGACTAGCGGGAGGGGGGAGACCCAGTACTTC. This sequence encodes CASSLPGTSGRGETQYF. The variable domain in full, with the rest retrieved from reference TRBV28 and TRBJ2-5, is DVKVTQSSRYLVKRTGEKVFLECVQDMDHENMFWYRQDPGLGLRLIYFSYDVKMKEKGDIPEGYSVSREKKERFSLILESASTNQTSMYLCASSLPGTSGRGETQYFGPGTRLLVL.

This clone was seen more than once but under ten times. The chain uses TRBV10-2 and TRBJ1-5; TRBD1 matches at 9 bases. The CDR3 is made up of 19 amino acids. V gave up 0 bases and J gave up 1 base; unmatched junction bases: 10. Germline loops: CDR1 WSHSY, CDR2 SAAADI. CDR3 nucleotides: TGCGCCAGCAGTGAGTCCGGGACAGGGTCTATCTTGAGCAATCAGCCCCAGCATTTT. This sequence encodes CASSESGTGSILSNQPQHF.

This clone was recorded only once. This chain links TRBV11-3 with TRBJ2-3; 10 nucleotides line up with TRBD1. The CDR3 length is 14 residues. V shed 5 bases and J 6 bases; nucleotides not matched to a gene: 5. The V gene's germline CDR1 is SGHNT and CDR2 YENEEA. The CDR3 protein is CASSQGTGADTQYF. The DNA for the CDR3 is TGTGCCAGCAGCCAAGGGACAGGGGCCGATACGCAGTATTTT.

A remark on this clone: The identical CDR3 is also encoded by other nucleotide sequences in the sample. The J gene is TRBJ1-5, the V gene TRBV18; D might be TRBD1 (6 bases). From germline, CDR1 is KGHSH and CDR2 LQKENI. V dropped 5 bases and J dropped 4 bases, with 9 bases sitting between them. This CDR3 comprises 13 residues. The CDR3 sequence is CASSSDRNQPQHF. The CDR3 DNA reads TGTGCCAGCTCATCGGACAGAAATCAGCCCCAGCATTTT.

The V gene is TRBV27, the J gene TRBJ1-1; the D gene is possibly TRBD1 (6 bases). Germline CDR1 reads MNHEY; CDR2 reads SMNVEV (reference sequence). V was pared by 7 bases and J by 2 bases, with 14 bases between. This CDR3 comprises 14 residues. The CDR3 DNA follows: TGTGCCAGCACCGCCCAGGGGCCCAACACTGAAGCTTTCTTT. It encodes CASTAQGPNTEAFF.

The table lists this clone with a few counts. The rearrangement uses TRBV19 and TRBJ1-3; 8 positions agree with TRBD1. Germline CDR1 and CDR2: LNHDA and SQIVND (reference sequence). The CDR3 runs to 19 residues. With V trimmed by 4 bases and J by 0 bases, 14 bases remained unmatched. This chain's CDR3 is CASSKPGQEPHYSGNTIYF. In DNA form, the CDR3 reads TGTGCCAGTAGTAAACCGGGACAGGAGCCCCACTACTCTGGAAACACCATATATTTT.

The chain carries TRBV10-3 and TRBJ1-1; 9 bases fit TRBD1. The V segment lost 6 bases and the J segment 1 base; nucleotides outside the gene matches: 3. The CDR3 consists of 14 residues. CDR1 is ENHRY, CDR2 SYGVKD, per germline. The CDR3 is CAIREGQGNTEAFF. The CDR3 DNA follows: TGTGCCATCAGGGAGGGACAGGGGAACACTGAAGCTTTCTTT.

V and J are TRBV6-2 or TRBV6-3 and TRBJ2-1; perhaps TRBD2 as D (5 bases). CDR3 size: 11 residues. Between the trimmed V and J ends, which lost 5 bases and 11 bases, there was a span of 10 bases. Looked up from germline, CDR1 is MNHEY and CDR2 is SVGEGT. CDR3 sequence (DNA): TGTGCCAGCAGTGAGGGATATAAGCAGTTCTTC. Its protein is CASSEGYKQFF.

The chain combines TRBV10-2 with TRBJ1-5; no clear D gene. CDR1 and CDR2 (germline): WSHSY, SAAADI. The CDR3 consists of 15 residues. With 10 bases removed from V and 0 bases from J, the gap between germline ends came to 16 bases. The CDR3 DNA reads TGCGCCACCACCCCTGGAGGGTTTAGCAATCAGCCCCAGCATTTT. Translation gives CATTPGGFSNQPQHF.

The chain has TRBV5-6 and TRBJ2-7, with D possibly matching TRBD1 (5 bases). Germline values: CDR1 SGHDT, CDR2 YYEEEE. The CDR3 has 15 residues. Trimming cost V 1 base and J 6 bases, with 17 bases left between them. CDR3 in amino acids: CASSLRGAGLGEQYF. Written as DNA, the CDR3 is TGTGCCAGCAGCTTGAGGGGCGCCGGGTTGGGCGAGCAGTACTTC.

The genes are TRBV4-3 and TRBJ1-1, with a possible D match to TRBD1 (6 bases). The V gene lost 0 bases and the J gene lost 5 bases, with 10 bases spanning the gap. CDR1 is LGHNA and CDR2 is YSLEER in the germline V gene. The CDR3 consists of 14 residues. The CDR3 spells CASSQDAQGTEAFF. In DNA form, the CDR3 reads TGCGCCAGCAGCCAAGATGCGCAGGGGACTGAAGCTTTCTTT.

The chain has TRBV11-2 and TRBJ1-1; D is unresolved. V was trimmed by 1 base and J by 12 bases, leaving 15 bases between them. This CDR3 contains 13 residues. Germline lookup yields CDR1 SGHAT and CDR2 FQNNGV. The CDR3 here is CASSLVEAWRTFF. The CDR3 coding sequence is TGTGCCAGCAGCTTAGTAGAGGCTTGGCGGACTTTCTTT.

This sequence joins TRBV7-2 and TRBJ2-1; 11 bases are a match to TRBD2. The germline gives CDR1 SGHTA, CDR2 FQGNSA. This CDR3 comprises 17 residues. V dropped 0 bases and J dropped 4; count of bases not matched to a gene: 5. In DNA form, the CDR3 reads TGTGCCAGCAGCTTAGCGCTGGCTAGCGGGAGGTACAATGAGCAGTTCTTC. It is translated as CASSLALASGRYNEQFF.

This chain connects TRBV6-2 or TRBV6-3 to TRBJ1-2; D is uncertain. The CDR3 is 13 residues long. Germline V lookup: CDR1 MNHEY, CDR2 SVGEGT. The ends were cut back, 5 bases at V and 2 bases at J, with 9 bases in the middle. The CDR3 DNA reads as TGTGCCAGCAGTCGGGTGATGAACTATGGCTACACCTTC. This sequence encodes CASSRVMNYGYTF.

V is TRBV6-5 and J is TRBJ1-5, with a possible D match to TRBD1 (5 bases). This CDR3 region has 15 residues. V was cut by 6 bases and J by 1 base, with 13 bases left in between. Per germline, CDR1 MNHEY and CDR2 SVGAGI. The CDR3 nucleotides are TGTGCCAGCAGCCGGGGGGGTTACAGCAATCAGCCCCAGCATTTT. It translates to CASSRGGYSNQPQHF.

V usage is TRBV9 and J usage is TRBJ1-1, with D possibly being TRBD1 (5 bases). There are 14 residues in the CDR3. Germline-derived CDR1 and CDR2 are SGDLS and YYNGEE. Trimming took off 3 bases at V and 3 bases at J, with 12 bases between the two ends. The CDR3 nucleotides read TGTGCCAGCAGCGCCGGACACCGGGACACTGAAGCTTTCTTT. Translating gives CASSAGHRDTEAFF.

The chain links TRBV5-3 to TRBJ1-6; D might be TRBD1 (6 bases). TRBV5-3 is given ORF status, its function remaining uncertain. The CDR3 covers 15 residues. Trimming removed 4 bases at V and 4 bases at J, with 12 bases between. The CDR3 is CARSIQGPYNSPLHF. The CDR3 DNA reads TGTGCCAGAAGCATACAGGGTCCGTATAATTCACCCCTCCACTTT.

This clone has at least ten counts. This chain uses TRBV3-1 (or the pseudogene TRBV3-2) with TRBJ1-2; D remains unclear. The V end lost 1 base, the J end lost 6 bases, and 9 bases lay between the germline ends. Germline CDR1 LGHDT, CDR2 YNNKEL (reference sequence). The CDR3 contains 13 residues. CDR3 amino acids: CASSQGAPHGYTF. The CDR3 DNA sequence: TGTGCCAGCAGCCAAGGAGCCCCTCATGGCTACACCTTC.

This chain connects TRBV14 to TRBJ2-1; a weak D match, TRBD2 (6 bases). V was clipped by 0 bases and J by 12 bases, with 9 bases between them. Germline V gene lookup returns CDR1 SGHDN and CDR2 FVKESK. The CDR3 sequence is 12 residues long. CDR3 loop: CASSQDRRGQFF. CDR3 nucleotides: TGTGCCAGCAGCCAAGATAGGAGGGGGCAGTTCTTC.

Worth noting for this clone: This specimen includes other DNA sequences encoding the same CDR3. This sequence joins TRBV24-1 and TRBJ1-1; D might be TRBD1 (6 bases). The V end was cut by 5 bases, the J end by 1 base, with 7 bases between. This CDR3 has 13 residues. Germline loops: CDR1 KGHDR, CDR2 SFDVKD. CDR3 protein: CATSGGGNTEAFF. The CDR3 DNA reads TGTGCCACCAGTGGAGGGGGGAACACTGAAGCTTTCTTT.

J is TRBJ2-2 and V is TRBV5-4; D is ambiguous. The germline V gene has CDR1 SGHNT and CDR2 YYREEE (reference sequence). The CDR3 has 13 residues. Trimming cost V 0 bases and J 6 bases, with 6 bases left between them. The CDR3 here is CASSLVGPGELFF. CDR3 nucleotide sequence: TGTGCCAGCAGCTTGGTTGGGCCCGGGGAGCTGTTTTTT.

The chain uses TRBV18 and TRBJ1-1; D not resolved. V shed 3 bases and J shed 4 bases, with 9 bases lying between them. The CDR3 contains 13 residues. From germline, CDR1 is KGHSH and CDR2 LQKENI. This chain's CDR3 is CASSPTEGTEAFF. CDR3 DNA: TGTGCCAGCTCACCTACGGAGGGCACTGAAGCTTTCTTT.

The rearrangement uses TRBV19 and TRBJ1-5; no clear D gene. CDR3 length equals 15 residues. From germline, CDR1 is LNHDA and CDR2 SQIVND (reference sequence). Trimming left V 3 bases short and J 5 bases short, with 14 bases between. CDR3 residues: CASSIMEGGYQPQHF. In DNA, the CDR3 is TGTGCCAGTAGTATTATGGAGGGAGGTTATCAGCCCCAGCATTTT.